One and the same sample provided the 8 T cell receptor beta chains below, sequenced in a study of CD4 and CD8 cells across lung adenocarcinoma regions. One entry per CDR3 protein, called by TCRdb with MiXCR from the PCR reads. The sample records 20,000 or so distinct CDR3 sequences, approximately 50% being singletons. Source material: CD8+ T cells from the margin of a lung tumor. These TCRs come from a male donor with lung adenocarcinoma. The CD4 and CD8 labels of this study may be unreliable.

This clonotype was detected ten times or more. The rearrangement joins TRBV12-3 or TRBV12-4 to TRBJ1-6; D unresolved. Trimming shortened V by 2 bases and J by 7 bases, and 12 bases separated the two germline ends. The CDR3 runs to 15 residues. CDR3 loop: CASSLRGRSNSPLHF. CDR3 in DNA: TGTGCCAGCAGTTTAAGAGGACGGTCAAATTCACCCCTCCACTTT.

This clonotype was seen a few times. The CDR3 coding sequence is TGTGCCAGCAGTGGACTAGTTGGCACAGATACGCAGTATTTT. Amino acids: CASSGLVGTDTQYF. The chain employs TRBV6-1 and TRBJ2-3, with a weak D call TRBD2 (6 bases). The CDR3 runs 14 residues. The germline gives CDR1 MNHNS, CDR2 SASEGT. Trimming shortened V by 4 bases and J by 1 base, and 9 bases separated the two germline ends.

J is TRBJ2-3 and V is TRBV6-1; tentatively, D is TRBD2 (6 bases). The V end was cut by 5 bases, the J end by 0 bases, with 9 bases between. Looked up from germline, CDR1 is MNHNS and CDR2 is SASEGT. CDR3 length: 14 amino acids. The CDR3 region has the DNA TGTGCCAGCAGTCTAGCGTCTAGCACAGATACGCAGTATTTT. Protein product: CASSLASSTDTQYF.

This clonotype was found many times. The chain is built from TRBV6-1 and TRBJ2-7, with unresolved D. The ends were cut back, 4 bases at V and 6 bases at J, with 13 bases in the middle. The CDR3 is 13 residues long. CDR1 is MNHNS and CDR2 is SASEGT in the germline V gene. CDR3 DNA: TGTGCCAGCAGTGCGGACGGAGCCGGCGAGCAGTACTTC. This encodes CASSADGAGEQYF.

V is TRBV6-1 and J is TRBJ2-4, with D perhaps matching TRBD1 or TRBD2 (5 bases each). CDR3 size: 15 residues. V was trimmed by 5 bases and J by 12 bases, leaving 23 bases between them. From germline, CDR1 is MNHNS and CDR2 SASEGT. The CDR3 protein is CASSPGLSVKDTQYF. CDR3 DNA sequence: TGTGCCAGCAGTCCGGGGCTGTCGGTCAAAGACACTCAGTACTTC.

This clonotype was found once. An end of the junction does not agree with germline; a read error may underlie this. The chain recombines TRBV10-1 with TRBJ2-4; perhaps TRBD2 as D (5 bases). Germline V gene sequence: CDR1 WNHNN, CDR2 SYGVQD (reference sequence). This CDR3 is 15 amino acids long. The DNA of the CDR3 is TGCGCCAGCAGTGCGGAGCGGTGGGCCAAAAACACTCAGTACTTC. This translates into CASSAERWAKNTQYF.

This chain connects TRBV7-8 to TRBJ1-2, with D possibly TRBD1 on 5 matching bases. V was cut by 2 bases and J by 7 bases, with 17 bases left in between. Germline CDR1 SGHVS, CDR2 FQNEAQ. The CDR3 has 15 amino acids. The CDR3: CASSLWRSGTSGYTF. In DNA, the CDR3 is TGTGCCAGCAGCTTATGGCGCTCAGGGACCTCTGGCTACACCTTC. Filled out from reference TRBV7-8 and TRBJ1-2, the complete variable domain reads GAGVSQSPRYKVAKRGQDVALRCDPISGHVSLFWYQQALGQGPEFLTYFQNEAQLDKSGLPSDRFFAERPEGSVSTLKIQRTQQEDSAVYLCASSLWRSGTSGYTFGSGTRLTVV.

This clonotype showed up many times. The chain has TRBV27 and TRBJ2-5; 9 bases match TRBD2. The J call may be wrong; the DNA end is better matched by TRBJ2-7. Germline loops: CDR1 MNHEY, CDR2 SMNVEV (reference sequence). The CDR3 extends over 17 amino acids. The DNA of the CDR3 is TGTGCCAGCAGTTTCTCCTCGGCGGGAGGGGTAGGCTACGAGCAGTACTTC. Its translation is CASSFSSAGGVGYEQYF.